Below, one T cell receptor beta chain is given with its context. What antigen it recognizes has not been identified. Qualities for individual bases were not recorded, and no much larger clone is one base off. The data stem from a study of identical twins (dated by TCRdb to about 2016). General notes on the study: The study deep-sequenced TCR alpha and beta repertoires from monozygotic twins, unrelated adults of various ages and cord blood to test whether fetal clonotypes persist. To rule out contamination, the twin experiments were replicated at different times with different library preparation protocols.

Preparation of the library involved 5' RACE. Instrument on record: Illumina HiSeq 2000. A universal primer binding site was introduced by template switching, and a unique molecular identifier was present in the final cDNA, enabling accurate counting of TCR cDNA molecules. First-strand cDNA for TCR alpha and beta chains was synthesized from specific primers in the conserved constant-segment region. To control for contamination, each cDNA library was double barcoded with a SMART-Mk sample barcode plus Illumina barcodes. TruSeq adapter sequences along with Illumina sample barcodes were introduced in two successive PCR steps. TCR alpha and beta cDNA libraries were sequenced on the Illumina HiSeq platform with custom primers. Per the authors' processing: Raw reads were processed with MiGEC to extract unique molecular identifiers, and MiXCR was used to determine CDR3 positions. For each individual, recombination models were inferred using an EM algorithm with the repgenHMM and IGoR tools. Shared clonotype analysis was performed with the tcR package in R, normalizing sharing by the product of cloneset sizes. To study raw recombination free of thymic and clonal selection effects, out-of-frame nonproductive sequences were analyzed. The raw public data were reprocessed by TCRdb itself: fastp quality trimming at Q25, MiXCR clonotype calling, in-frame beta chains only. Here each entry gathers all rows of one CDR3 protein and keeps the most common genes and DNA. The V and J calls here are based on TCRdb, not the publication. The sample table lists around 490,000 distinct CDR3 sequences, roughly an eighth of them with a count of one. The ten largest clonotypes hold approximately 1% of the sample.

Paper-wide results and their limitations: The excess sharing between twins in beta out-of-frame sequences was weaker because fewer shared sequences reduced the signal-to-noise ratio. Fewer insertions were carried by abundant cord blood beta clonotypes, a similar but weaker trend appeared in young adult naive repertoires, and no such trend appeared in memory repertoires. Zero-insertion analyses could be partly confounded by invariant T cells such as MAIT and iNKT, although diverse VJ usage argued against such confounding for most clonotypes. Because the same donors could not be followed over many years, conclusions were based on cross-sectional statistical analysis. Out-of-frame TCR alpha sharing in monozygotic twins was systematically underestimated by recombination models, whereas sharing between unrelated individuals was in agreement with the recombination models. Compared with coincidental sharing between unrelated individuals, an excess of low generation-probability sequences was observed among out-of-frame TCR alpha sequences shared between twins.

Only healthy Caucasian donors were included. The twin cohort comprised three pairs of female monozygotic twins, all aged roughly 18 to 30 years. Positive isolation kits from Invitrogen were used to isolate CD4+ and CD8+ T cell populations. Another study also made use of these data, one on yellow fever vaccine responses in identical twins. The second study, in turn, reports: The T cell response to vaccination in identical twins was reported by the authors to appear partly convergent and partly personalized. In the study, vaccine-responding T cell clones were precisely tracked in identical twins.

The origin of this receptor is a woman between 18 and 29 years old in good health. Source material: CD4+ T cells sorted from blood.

The encoded CDR3 is CASSEGGGSYEQYF. Read as DNA, the sequence is TGTGCCAGCAGCGAAGGGGGAGGGTCCTACGAGCAGTACTTC. The chain employs TRBV7-2 and TRBJ2-7; TRBD2 is perhaps the D gene, given 7 matching bases. V is shortened by 5 bases, J by 1 base, and the region joining them spans 12 bases. Based on the germline V gene, the CDR1 and CDR2 sequences are SGHTA and FQGNSA. The CDR3 numbers 14 residues from cysteine through phenylalanine. The only DNA kept is the CDR3, 42 bases in frame from the first base.